Following are 25 T cell receptor beta chains from one sample sequenced in a study of cytomegalovirus exposure and HLA in healthy donors. The primer mix had 60 Vbeta and 13 Jbeta primers. Sequencing was performed with immunoSEQ multiplex PCR; in TCRdb, only in-frame clones are kept and a portion is missing. Found here are under 95,000 clones, roughly 72% of them singletons; the top ten hold around 5%. Sequenced sample: PBMCs. These receptor sequences come from a man aged 25-45 years in good health and CMV-seropositive.

This clone was seen a handful of times. This chain joins TRBV12-5 and TRBJ2-1, with a weak D call TRBD2 (6 bases). The CDR3 consists of 15 residues. V lost 5 bases and J lost 3, with 14 bases in between. The germline CDR1 and CDR2 sequences are LGHNT and FRNRAP. The CDR3 region has the DNA TGTGCTAGTGGTGGCCGGGACTGGAGCTACAATGAGCAGTTCTTC. Its protein is CASGGRDWSYNEQFF. Full variable domain (rest looked up from reference TRBV12-5 and TRBJ2-1): DARVTQTPRHKVTEMGQEVTMRCQPILGHNTVFWYRQTMMQGLELLAYFRNRAPLDDSGMPKDRFSAEMPDATLATLKIQPSEPRDSAVYFCASGGRDWSYNEQFFGPGTRLTVL.

This chain links TRBV6-5 with TRBJ1-6; 8 nucleotides match TRBD1. This CDR3 region has 15 residues. After removal of 0 bases from V and 9 bases from J, the junction contained 4 bases not matched to a gene. CDR1 and CDR2 (germline): MNHEY, SVGAGI. CDR3 sequence (DNA): TGTGCCAGCAGTTACTCCCAGGGGGCCGGTTCACCCCTCCACTTT. It yields the protein CASSYSQGAGSPLHF.

J is TRBJ2-4 and V is TRBV28; 11 bases are a match to TRBD2. This CDR3 is built from 16 residues. V dropped 5 bases and J dropped 6; count of bases not matched to a gene: 9. Germline CDR1 reads MDHEN; CDR2 reads SYDVKM. The CDR3 DNA is TGTGCCAGCAGTACCATAGCGGGAGGGTTATTAAACATTCAGTACTTC. As protein: CASSTIAGGLLNIQYF.

V gene TRBV9 combines with J gene TRBJ1-1; TRBD1 is a possible D gene (5 bases). Per the germline V gene, CDR1 is SGDLS and CDR2 is YYNGEE. The CDR3 sequence is 14 residues long. Between the trimmed V and J ends, which lost 0 bases and 3 bases, there was a span of 9 bases. CDR3 coding DNA: TGTGCCAGCAGCGTAGGGACATTGGACACTGAAGCTTTCTTT. Translated, it gives CASSVGTLDTEAFF.

V and J are TRBV30 and TRBJ2-5, with 7 bases fitting TRBD2. After removal of 8 bases from V and 7 bases from J, the junction contained 10 bases not matched to a gene. Germline loops: CDR1 GTSNPN, CDR2 SVGIG (reference sequence). The CDR3 is 12 residues long. CDR3 loop: CALDRGRATQYF. For the CDR3, the DNA is TGTGCCCTCGACCGGGGGAGGGCGACCCAGTACTTC.

This sequence joins TRBV6-5 and TRBJ1-4; 7 bases align to TRBD1. The CDR3 is 14 residues long. Trimming cost V 6 bases and J 5 bases; bases outside gene matches: 6. CDR1 is MNHEY and CDR2 is SVGAGI in the germline V gene. The CDR3 sequence: CASSMTGRNEKLFF. The DNA of the CDR3 is TGTGCCAGCAGCATGACAGGGAGGAATGAAAAACTGTTTTTT.

V usage is TRBV2 and J usage is TRBJ1-3, with D tentatively TRBD1 (5 bases). V gave up 6 bases and J gave up 4 bases, with 7 bases separating them. The germline CDR1 and CDR2 sequences are SNHLY and FYNNEI. This CDR3 is 12 amino acids long. This chain's CDR3 is CASRAGGNTIYF. CDR3 nucleotides: TGTGCCAGCAGGGCAGGGGGAAACACCATATATTTT.

The chain employs TRBV6-6 and TRBJ2-1; 9 nucleotides agree with TRBD2. The ends lost 5 bases at V and 9 bases at J; junction bases unmatched: 5. The CDR3 loop spans 13 amino acids. From germline, CDR1 is MNHNY and CDR2 SVGAGI (reference sequence). The CDR3 coding sequence is TGTGCCAGCAGTAGCGGGGGGCCCCCTGAGCAGTTCTTC. Protein: CASSSGGPPEQFF.

V and J are TRBV6-6 and TRBJ2-7, with no clear D. Germline assignment: CDR1 MNHNY and CDR2 SVGAGI (reference sequence). With 0 bases removed from V and 2 bases from J, the gap between germline ends came to 5 bases. This CDR3 has 13 amino acids. This CDR3 reads CASSYSSPYEQYF. The CDR3 nucleotides are TGTGCCAGCAGTTACTCGAGCCCCTACGAGCAGTACTTC.

The J gene is TRBJ1-6, the V gene TRBV2; 8 bases line up with TRBD1. Germline V gene sequence: CDR1 SNHLY, CDR2 FYNNEI. This CDR3 has 13 amino acids. V gave up 10 bases and J gave up 10 bases; unmatched junction bases: 9. The chain's CDR3 is CAIPGQGRSPLHF. The CDR3 DNA follows: TGTGCCATCCCCGGACAGGGACGATCACCCCTCCACTTT.

In its sample, this clone was seen a few times. The chain uses TRBV27 and TRBJ1-6, with D unresolved. CDR3 length: 17 amino acids. The V gene's germline CDR1 is MNHEY and CDR2 SMNVEV (reference sequence). V was cut by 6 bases and J by 0 bases, with 15 bases left in between. The CDR3 spells CASRTFRTSSYNSPLHF. The CDR3 coding sequence is TGTGCCAGCAGAACATTCAGGACTAGCTCCTATAATTCACCCCTCCACTTT.

This rearrangement joins TRBV29-1 to TRBJ2-5; tentative D call: TRBD2 (7 bases). V lost 5 bases to trimming and J lost 2 bases, with 12 bases between them. Germline CDR1 reads SQVTM; CDR2 reads ANQGSEA. The CDR3 is 13 amino acids. This CDR3 is CSVRRGRQETQYF. CDR3 nucleotides: TGCAGCGTTCGGCGGGGGCGGCAAGAGACCCAGTACTTC.

The chain joins TRBV19 to TRBJ2-1; D may be TRBD2 (6 bases). The germline V gene encodes CDR1 LNHDA and CDR2 SQIVND (reference sequence). V was shortened by 2 bases and J by 6 bases, with 20 bases between the two germline ends. The CDR3 is made up of 17 amino acids. CDR3 coding DNA: TGTGCCAGTAGTATACTAGCGAGGGTACTCCCCATCAATGAGCAGTTCTTC. It translates to CASSILARVLPINEQFF.

CDR3 amino acids: CASSEGRRGEQYF. The CDR3 region has the DNA TGTGCCAGCAGTGAGGGGAGGCGAGGGGAGCAGTACTTC. The chain recombines TRBV25-1 with TRBJ2-7; perhaps TRBD2 as D (6 bases). CDR1 MGHDK and CDR2 SYGVNS come from the germline V gene. The CDR3 consists of 13 residues. Trimming left V 3 bases short and J 7 bases short, with 13 bases between.

V usage is TRBV5-1 and J usage is TRBJ2-2; TRBD1 matches at 8 bases. V shed 4 bases, J shed 5 bases, and the junction held 7 bases outside the gene matches. CDR1 is SGHRS, CDR2 YFSETQ, per germline. This CDR3 is 15 amino acids long. CDR3 bases: TGCGCCAGCAGCCCAAGGACAGGGAATACCGGGGAGCTGTTTTTT. Translated, it gives CASSPRTGNTGELFF.

The genes are TRBV27 and TRBJ2-7, with TRBD1 matching 7 bases. Germline CDR1 is MNHEY and CDR2 is SMNVEV (reference sequence). This CDR3 region has 14 residues. V trimming: 4 bases; J trimming: 2 bases; junction bases outside the gene matches: 5. For the CDR3, the DNA is TGTGCCAGCAGTTCCGCGACAGGGACCTACGAGCAGTACTTC. Residues: CASSSATGTYEQYF.

Turning to this clone: Other DNA sequences of this sample code for an identical CDR3. V and J are TRBV7-9 and TRBJ1-2; maybe TRBD1 (6 bases). Germline CDR1 and CDR2: SEHNR and FQNEAQ (reference sequence). The CDR3 consists of 17 residues. With 5 bases removed from V and 0 bases from J, the gap between germline ends came to 19 bases. CDR3 nucleotides: TGTGCCAGCAGCCCCGTCCCGACAGGACCCACTAACTATGGCTACACCTTC. Its translation: CASSPVPTGPTNYGYTF. Variable domain in full (rest from reference TRBV7-9 and TRBJ1-2): DTGVSQNPRHKITKRGQNVTFRCDPISEHNRLYWYRQTLGQGPEFLTYFQNEAQLEKSRLLSDRFSAERPKGSFSTLEIQRTEQGDSAMYLCASSPVPTGPTNYGYTFGSGTRLTVV.

Comments on this clone: Here the CDR3 omits its conserved ending phenylalanine or tryptophan, so a read error is the likely source. No DNA is shown, since the ends of the CDR3 on it are uncertain; the CDR3 is the one TCRdb lists. CDR3: CASGTAGVARSL. The chain links TRBV7-9 to TRBJ2-7; the listed D gene, TRBD2, was not tested against the DNA. The CDR3 is 12 residues long, ends included. Germline CDR1 is SEHNR and CDR2 is FQNEAQ (reference sequence).

The chain links TRBV6-5 to TRBJ2-1, with D unresolved. Between the trimmed V and J ends, which lost 3 bases and 6 bases, there was a span of 9 bases. Germline CDR1 and CDR2: MNHEY and SVGAGI. The CDR3 is made up of 13 amino acids. The CDR3 is CASSYSPVNEQFF. The CDR3 DNA is TGTGCCAGCAGTTATTCCCCAGTCAATGAGCAGTTCTTC.

The chain couples TRBV5-1 to TRBJ2-1, with 10 positions matching TRBD1. Germline V gene data show CDR1 as SGHRS and CDR2 as YFSETQ. Trimming cost V 4 bases and J 4 bases; bases outside gene matches: 5. The CDR3 totals 15 residues. The CDR3 here is CASSRDRGAYNEQFF. For the CDR3, the DNA is TGCGCCAGCAGCCGGGACAGGGGTGCGTACAATGAGCAGTTCTTC.

This chain links TRBV6-1 with TRBJ2-1; 7 bases match TRBD1. The J segment lost 9 bases and the V segment lost 6 bases, leaving 8 bases of the junction unmatched. Germline assignment: CDR1 MNHNS and CDR2 SASEGT. The CDR3 extends over 13 amino acids. The CDR3 region has the DNA TGTGCCAGCAGCCAGACAGGGACGGGTGAGCAGTTCTTC. The encoded protein is CASSQTGTGEQFF.

For this clone: This sample also contains other DNA sequences that code for the same CDR3. This rearrangement joins TRBV6-1 to TRBJ1-1; D ambiguous. CDR1 is MNHNS and CDR2 is SASEGT in the germline V gene. The ends were cut back, 2 bases at V and 0 bases at J, with 7 bases in the middle. CDR3 length: 14 amino acids. The CDR3 protein is CASSENTLNTEAFF. The DNA of the CDR3 is TGTGCCAGCAGTGAAAATACATTGAACACTGAAGCTTTCTTT.

This sequence joins TRBV7-2 and TRBJ1-3; 7 nucleotides align to TRBD1. With 6 bases clipped from V and 4 bases from J, the junction kept 3 bases outside the gene matches. The CDR3 has 13 residues. Per germline, CDR1 SGHTA and CDR2 FQGNSA. CDR3 region: CASRRTGGNTIYF. The DNA of the CDR3 is TGTGCCAGCAGGCGGACAGGCGGAAACACCATATATTTT.

The chain couples TRBV7-2 to TRBJ2-7, with D possibly matching TRBD1 (7 bases). The length of the CDR3 is 15 residues. Germline assignment: CDR1 SGHTA and CDR2 FQGNSA. Trimming took 5 bases from V and 0 from J, leaving 14 bases between them. The CDR3 region is CASSVGGGSSYEQYF. As DNA, the CDR3 is TGTGCCAGCAGCGTAGGAGGGGGCAGCTCCTACGAGCAGTACTTC.

The chain links TRBV7-9 to TRBJ2-3, with D possibly TRBD2 on 5 matching bases. Trimming stripped 5 bases from V and 0 bases from J, with 12 bases between. The CDR3 has 15 amino acids. The germline V gene encodes CDR1 SEHNR and CDR2 FQNEAQ (reference sequence). The chain's CDR3 is CASSEPTKSTDTQYF. CDR3 DNA sequence: TGTGCCAGCAGCGAACCGACTAAAAGCACAGATACGCAGTATTTT.